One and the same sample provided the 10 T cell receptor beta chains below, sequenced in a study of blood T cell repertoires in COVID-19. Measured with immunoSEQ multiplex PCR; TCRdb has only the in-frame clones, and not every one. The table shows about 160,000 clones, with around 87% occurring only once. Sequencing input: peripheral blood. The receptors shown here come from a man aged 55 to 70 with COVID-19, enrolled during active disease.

CDR3: CATSRERSLNTEAFF. CDR3 nucleotides: TGTGCCACCAGCAGAGAGAGATCGTTGAACACTGAAGCTTTCTTT. The chain has TRBV15 and TRBJ1-1; unclear D gene. Looked up from germline, CDR1 is LNHNV and CDR2 is YYDKDF (reference sequence). V was trimmed by 0 bases and J by 0 bases, leaving 8 bases between them. The CDR3 totals 15 residues.

The CDR3 loop is CASSPTSGNEQFF. In nucleotides, the CDR3 is TGTGCCAGCAGCCCGACTTCCGGGAATGAGCAGTTCTTC. The V call is TRBV7-3, the J call TRBJ2-1, with D unresolved. Germline lookup yields CDR1 SGHTA and CDR2 FQGTGA. This CDR3 comprises 13 residues. Deletions cut 5 bases from V and 7 bases from J, with 12 bases between.

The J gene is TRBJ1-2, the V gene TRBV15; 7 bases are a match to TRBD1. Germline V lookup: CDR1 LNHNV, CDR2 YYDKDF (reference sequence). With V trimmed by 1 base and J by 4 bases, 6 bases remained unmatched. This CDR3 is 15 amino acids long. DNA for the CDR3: TGTGCCACCAGCAGAGCAGGACAGGCCTTCTATGGCTACACCTTC. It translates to CATSRAGQAFYGYTF.

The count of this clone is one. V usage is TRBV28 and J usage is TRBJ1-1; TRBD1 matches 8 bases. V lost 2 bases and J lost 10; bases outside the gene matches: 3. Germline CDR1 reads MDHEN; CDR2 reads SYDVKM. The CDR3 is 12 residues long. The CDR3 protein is CASSLGQGRAFF. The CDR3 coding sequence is TGTGCCAGCAGTTTAGGACAGGGTCGAGCTTTCTTT.

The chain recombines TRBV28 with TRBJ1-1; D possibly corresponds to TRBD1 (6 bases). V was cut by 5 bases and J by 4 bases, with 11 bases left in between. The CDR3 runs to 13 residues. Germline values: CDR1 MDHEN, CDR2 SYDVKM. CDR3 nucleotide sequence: TGTGCCAGCAGTAGAGGGGGTAGCACTGAAGCTTTCTTT. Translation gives CASSRGGSTEAFF.

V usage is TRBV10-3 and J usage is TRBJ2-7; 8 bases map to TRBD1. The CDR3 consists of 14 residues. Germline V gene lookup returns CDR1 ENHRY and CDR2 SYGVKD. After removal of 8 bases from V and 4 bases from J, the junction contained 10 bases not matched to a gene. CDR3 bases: TGTGCCATCCGCAAAGGGACAGGCACTTACGAGCAGTACTTC. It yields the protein CAIRKGTGTYEQYF.

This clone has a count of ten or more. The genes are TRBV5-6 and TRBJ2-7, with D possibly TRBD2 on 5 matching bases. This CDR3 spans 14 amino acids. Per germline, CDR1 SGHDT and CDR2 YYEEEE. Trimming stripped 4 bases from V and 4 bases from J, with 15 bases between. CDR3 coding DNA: TGTGCCAGCAGCCCCGGACTTACGACTTACGAGCAGTACTTC. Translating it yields CASSPGLTTYEQYF.

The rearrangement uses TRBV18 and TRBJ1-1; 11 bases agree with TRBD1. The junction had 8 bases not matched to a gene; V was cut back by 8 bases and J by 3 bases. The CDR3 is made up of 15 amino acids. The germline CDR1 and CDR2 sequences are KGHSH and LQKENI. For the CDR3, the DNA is TGTGCCAGCCTACCCTTGGGACAGGGGGACACTGAAGCTTTCTTT. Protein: CASLPLGQGDTEAFF.

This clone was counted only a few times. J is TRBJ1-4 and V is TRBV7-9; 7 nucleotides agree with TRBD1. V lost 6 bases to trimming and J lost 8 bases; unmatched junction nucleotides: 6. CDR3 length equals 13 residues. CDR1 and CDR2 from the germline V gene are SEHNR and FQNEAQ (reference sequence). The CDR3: CASRTGVSEKLFF. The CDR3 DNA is TGTGCCAGCAGAACAGGGGTGAGCGAAAAACTGTTTTTT.

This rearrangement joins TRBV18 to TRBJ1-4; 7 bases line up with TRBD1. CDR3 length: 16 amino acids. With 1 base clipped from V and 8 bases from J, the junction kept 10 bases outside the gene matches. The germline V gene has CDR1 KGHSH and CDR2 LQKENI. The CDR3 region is CASSPLIDRAGEKLFF. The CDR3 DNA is TGTGCCAGCTCACCACTGATTGACAGGGCGGGGGAAAAACTGTTTTTT.